This TCR beta chain was profiled in a study of blood T cells in healthy people across ages. Study context: Capture by template switching was about one barcoded beta molecule per two T cells. Overall study results and limits: PBMCs left unsorted prevented a conclusive naive versus antigen-experienced comparison. Per million T cells, TCR beta diversity dropped roughly linearly as age increased.

This clonotype turned up a few times. Its antigen is still unknown. A sample-barcoded 5' primer and a J-beta primer mix were used in a second PCR of roughly 7 to 12 cycles. Every cDNA molecule bore a tag from a template-switch adaptor containing 12 random nucleotides. TCRdb re-derived calls from the 5' RACE reads in MiXCR, one entry per CDR3 protein. Among under 1,000,000 distinct CDR3 sequences listed, 35% to 50% were seen once. CDR3 length: 14 residues. V shed 6 bases and J shed 4 bases, with 18 bases lying between them. CDR1 is DFQATT, CDR2 SNEGSKA, per germline (reference sequence). This clonotype was obtained from a man of 80 years or more in good health. V gene TRBV20-1 combines with J gene TRBJ2-5; D tentatively fits TRBD1 or TRBD2 (5 bases each). The specimen sequenced was blood. CDR3 DNA sequence: TGCAGTGCCAAAGGGAGACAGTTCGGAGAGACCCAGTACTTC. Residues: CSAKGRQFGETQYF.